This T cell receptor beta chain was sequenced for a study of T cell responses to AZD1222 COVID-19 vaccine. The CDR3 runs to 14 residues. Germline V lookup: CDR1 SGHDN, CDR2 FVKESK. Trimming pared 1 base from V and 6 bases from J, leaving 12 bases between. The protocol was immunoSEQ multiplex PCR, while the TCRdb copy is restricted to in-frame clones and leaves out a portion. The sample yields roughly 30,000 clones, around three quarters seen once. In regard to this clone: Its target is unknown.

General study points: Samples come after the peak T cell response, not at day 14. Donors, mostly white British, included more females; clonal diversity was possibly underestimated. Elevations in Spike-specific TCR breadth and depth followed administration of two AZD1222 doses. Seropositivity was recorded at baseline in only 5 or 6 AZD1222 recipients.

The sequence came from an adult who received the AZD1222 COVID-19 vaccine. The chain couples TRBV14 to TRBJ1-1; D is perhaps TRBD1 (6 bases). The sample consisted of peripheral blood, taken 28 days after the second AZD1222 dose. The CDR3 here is CASSQVGARAEAFF. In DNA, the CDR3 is TGTGCCAGCAGCCAAGTGGGGGCGCGGGCTGAAGCTTTCTTT.